The following is a T cell receptor beta chain sequence with its context. V shed 3 bases, J shed 7 bases, and the junction held 7 bases outside the gene matches. CDR3 length: 15 amino acids. CDR1 is SGDLS, CDR2 YYNGEE, per germline. The data are from a study of technical replicates of blood from a few donors. TCRdb's copy holds only in-frame clones and misses some; the assay was immunoSEQ multiplex PCR. The sample includes 73,000 or so clones, 91% of them seen just once. Sequenced input: T cells isolated from PBMCs. This TCR derives from a human donor in good health. The chain uses TRBV9 and TRBJ2-2; 9 bases line up with TRBD2. The CDR3 loop reads CASSEVAGVVGELFF. The CDR3 DNA reads TGTGCCAGCAGCGAGGTAGCGGGAGTGGTCGGGGAGCTGTTTTTT.